This TCR beta chain appears in the sequencing data of a study of T cell responses to AZD1222 COVID-19 vaccine. Study conclusions and caveats: The study identified only five to seven AZD1222 recipients as seropositive at baseline. The donors showed a predominance of white British ancestry and of females, with possible underestimation of clonal diversity.

Remarks on this clone: Its antigen is not known.

Measured with immunoSEQ multiplex PCR; TCRdb has only the in-frame clones, and not every one. The sample lists 40,000 to 60,000 clones; roughly 89% were seen once. This CDR3 is built from 14 residues. V shed 5 bases, J shed 4 bases, and the junction held 7 bases outside the gene matches. The germline gives CDR1 SGHTA, CDR2 FQGNSA. Combined were second doses at about 4 or about 12 weeks. The chain links TRBV7-2 to TRBJ1-2; 7 bases are a match to TRBD1. The clonotype originates from an adult who received the AZD1222 COVID-19 vaccine. Here the sequenced sample was peripheral blood, taken 28 days after the second AZD1222 dose. CDR3 in amino acids: CASSPIDRVYGYTF. In DNA, the CDR3 is TGTGCCAGCAGCCCTATTGACAGGGTCTATGGCTACACCTTC.